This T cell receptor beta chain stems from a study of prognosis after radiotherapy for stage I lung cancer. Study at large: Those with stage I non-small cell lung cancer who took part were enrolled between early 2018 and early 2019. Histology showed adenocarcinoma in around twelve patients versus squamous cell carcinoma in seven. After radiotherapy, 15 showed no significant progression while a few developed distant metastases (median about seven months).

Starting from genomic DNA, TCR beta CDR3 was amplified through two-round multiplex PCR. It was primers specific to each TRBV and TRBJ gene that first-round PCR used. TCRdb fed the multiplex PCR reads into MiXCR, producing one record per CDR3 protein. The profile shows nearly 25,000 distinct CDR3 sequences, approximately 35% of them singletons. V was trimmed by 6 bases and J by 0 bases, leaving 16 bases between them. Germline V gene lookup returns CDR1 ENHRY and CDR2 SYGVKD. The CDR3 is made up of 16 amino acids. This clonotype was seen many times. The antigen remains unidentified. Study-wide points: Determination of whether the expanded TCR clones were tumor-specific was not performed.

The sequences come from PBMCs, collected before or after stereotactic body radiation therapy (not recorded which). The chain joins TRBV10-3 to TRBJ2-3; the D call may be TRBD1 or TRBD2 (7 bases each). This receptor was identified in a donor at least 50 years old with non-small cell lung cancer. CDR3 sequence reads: CAIREGASGSTDTQYF. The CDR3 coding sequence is TGTGCCATCAGAGAGGGGGCTAGCGGAAGCACAGATACGCAGTATTTT.